The sample holds a few counts of the clone carrying this TCR beta chain. What it binds is not known. CDR1 and CDR2 (germline): LGHDT, YNNKEL (reference sequence). This CDR3 has 17 amino acids. With V trimmed by 4 bases and J by 2 bases, 12 bases remained unmatched. This sample was taken from a study of blood T cells in healthy people across ages. Study-wide points: Greater diversity and more naive CD4+ cells were seen in long-lived donors than in aged donors. Those diversity estimates obtained from one million T cells were thought to be underestimates. Age brought a roughly linear fall in TCR beta diversity measured per million T cells.

The total RNA that was extracted per sample amounted to at least 5 micrograms. A second about 7 to 12 cycle PCR used barcoded and J-beta primers. TCRdb independently ran MiXCR on the 5' RACE reads; one entry per CDR3 protein. The sample consists of over 500,000 distinct CDR3 sequences, around 52% of them appearing once. The specimen was blood. The sequence was collected from a woman aged 80 or over in good health. This chain connects TRBV3-1 to TRBJ2-5, with 8 positions matching TRBD1. CDR3 bases: TGTGCCAGCAGCCGGAACAGGGGGAGGTTGGGTCAAGAGACCCAGTACTTC. Translation gives CASSRNRGRLGQETQYF.